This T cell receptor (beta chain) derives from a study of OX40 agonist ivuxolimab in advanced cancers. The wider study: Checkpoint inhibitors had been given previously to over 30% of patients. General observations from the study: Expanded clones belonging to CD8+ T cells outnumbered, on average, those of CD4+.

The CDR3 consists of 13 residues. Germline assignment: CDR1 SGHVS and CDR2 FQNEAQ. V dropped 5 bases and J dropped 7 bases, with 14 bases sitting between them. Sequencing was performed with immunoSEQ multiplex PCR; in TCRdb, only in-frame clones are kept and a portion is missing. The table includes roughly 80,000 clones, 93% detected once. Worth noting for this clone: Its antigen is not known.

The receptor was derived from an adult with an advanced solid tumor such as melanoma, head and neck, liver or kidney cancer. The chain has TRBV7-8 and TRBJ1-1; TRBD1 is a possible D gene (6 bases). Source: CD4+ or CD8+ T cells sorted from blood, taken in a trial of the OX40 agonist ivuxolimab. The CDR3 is CASSQGIPGEAFF. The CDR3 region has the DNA TGTGCCAGCAGCCAGGGGATACCGGGTGAAGCTTTCTTT.